The 3 T cell receptor beta chains reported below all come from one sample, sequenced in a study of regulatory T cells in long-lasting Graves disease. Construction of TCR beta libraries relied on iRepertoire HTBI primers and on Arm-PCR targeting CDR3 regions. TCRdb itself ran the multiplex PCR reads through MiXCR, one entry per CDR3 protein. Of 350,000 to 550,000 distinct CDR3 sequences listed, 16% are singletons. Described time point: newly diagnosed GD, antithyroid drugs for less than 3 months. The TCR library was prepared using RNA isolated from PBMCs. Separately, the same data were catalogued under a study of T cells in Graves' hyperthyroidism and ophthalmopathy.

This sample comprised peripheral blood mononuclear cells (PBMCs), obtained at new diagnosis, from a patient treated with antithyroid drugs. Receptors were obtained from a woman under 30 with Graves disease.

This clonotype has at least ten counts. The chain combines TRBV15 with TRBJ1-1; no clear D gene. This CDR3 is 13 amino acids long. The germline V gene has CDR1 LNHNV and CDR2 YYDKDF (reference sequence). The V gene lost 4 bases and the J gene lost 3 bases, with 9 bases spanning the gap. The DNA of the CDR3 is TGTGCCACCAGCATTACGGGAGACACTGAAGCTTTCTTT. Amino acids: CATSITGDTEAFF.

This clonotype was counted many times. This rearrangement joins TRBV29-1 to TRBJ2-1; D remains unclear. Germline assignment: CDR1 SQVTM and CDR2 ANQGSEA. The V gene lost 6 bases and the J gene lost 6 bases, with 9 bases spanning the gap. This CDR3 is 11 amino acids long. The CDR3 DNA reads TGCAGCGTCAACTGGGGCAATGAGCAGTTCTTC. Translated: CSVNWGNEQFF.

This clonotype occurred many times. The chain recombines TRBV6-1 with TRBJ2-7; 9 nucleotides agree with TRBD2. This CDR3 is 18 amino acids long. V shed 2 bases and J 1 base; nucleotides not matched to a gene: 12. The germline gives CDR1 MNHNS, CDR2 SASEGT. The CDR3 DNA reads as TGTGCCAGCAGTGAACTAATTGCGGGAGGGTACCAATCCTACGAGCAGTACTTC. It yields the protein CASSELIAGGYQSYEQYF.